These 25 T cell receptor beta chains were sequenced from one sample in a study of cytomegalovirus exposure and HLA in healthy donors (dated by TCRdb to the late 2010s). The protocol used for the library was the immunoSEQ multiplex PCR assay. For the multiplex PCR, a mixture combining 60 forward primers for TCR Vbeta segments and 13 reverse primers for TCR Jbeta segments was used. In TCRdb, the immuneACCESS table is reduced to in-frame sequences with V and J assigned. These tables do not hold every clone; where another copy was compared, an unresolved V gene accounts for under half, and the others remain unexplained. The sample table shows about 140,000 clones, and 61% are seen once. In total, the top ten clones hold around 1.8% of the sample. Sequenced input: PBMCs. These receptors all stem from a male donor in good health and CMV-seronegative.

The chain combines TRBV6-1 with TRBJ1-5; D is perhaps TRBD1 (5 bases). The CDR3 contains 15 residues. Deletions cut 1 base from V and 4 bases from J, with 11 bases between. In germline, CDR1 is MNHNS, CDR2 SASEGT. The CDR3 loop is CASSEGRGGNQPQHF. The CDR3 DNA is TGTGCCAGCAGTGAAGGTCGGGGGGGGAATCAGCCCCAGCATTTT.

This clone was seen a few times. The rearrangement uses TRBV16 and TRBJ1-1; weak D call: TRBD1 (6 bases). The CDR3 totals 15 residues. Germline lookup yields CDR1 KGHSY and CDR2 FQNENV. The germline V and J ends were trimmed by 4 bases and 0 bases, with 12 bases remaining between them. The DNA of the CDR3 is TGTGCCAGCAGCCGCACAGGGATCCTGAACACTGAAGCTTTCTTT. Translated: CASSRTGILNTEAFF.

The chain uses TRBV5-1 and TRBJ2-3, with D possibly TRBD2 on 5 matching bases. Germline assignment: CDR1 SGHRS and CDR2 YFSETQ. V lost 5 bases and J 2 bases, leaving 9 bases between the germline ends. The CDR3 runs to 13 residues. This CDR3 reads CASRDSNTDTQYF. The CDR3, as DNA: TGCGCCAGCAGGGACTCGAACACAGATACGCAGTATTTT.

V is TRBV5-1 and J is TRBJ1-1; the match to TRBD1 covers 7 bases. In germline, CDR1 is SGHRS, CDR2 YFSETQ. V lost 3 bases to trimming and J lost 5 bases; unmatched junction nucleotides: 10. The CDR3 consists of 15 residues. The CDR3 nucleotides are TGCGCCAGCAGCTCACCAGGGGGAGTAGGAACTGAAGCTTTCTTT. This translates into CASSSPGGVGTEAFF.

The V gene is TRBV6-5, the J gene TRBJ1-2, with D unresolved. The CDR3 extends over 15 amino acids. Germline V gene lookup returns CDR1 MNHEY and CDR2 SVGAGI. The ends were cut back, 0 bases at V and 0 bases at J, with 8 bases in the middle. CDR3 coding DNA: TGTGCCAGCAGTTACTCCGCAGGTTCTAACTATGGCTACACCTTC. Translation: CASSYSAGSNYGYTF.

The chain carries TRBV6-5 and TRBJ1-2; a weak D match, TRBD1 (5 bases). Germline CDR1 reads MNHEY; CDR2 reads SVGAGI. V gave up 8 bases and J gave up 4 bases, with 11 bases separating them. The CDR3 has 12 amino acids. The CDR3 region is CASWAGTYGYTF. The CDR3 DNA follows: TGTGCCAGCTGGGCGGGGACCTATGGCTACACCTTC.

Here the CDR3 reads CASSLSLGRSRHEQFF. The CDR3 DNA reads TGTGCCAGCAGTTTATCACTTGGCAGGTCTCGACATGAGCAGTTCTTC. The V gene is TRBV27, the J gene TRBJ2-1; D uncertain. The CDR3 contains 16 residues. V was trimmed by 0 bases and J by 8 bases, leaving 17 bases between them. CDR1 is MNHEY and CDR2 is SMNVEV in the germline V gene (reference sequence).

In regard to this clone: The sample contains more than one DNA sequence encoding this CDR3. This chain links TRBV11-2 with TRBJ1-1; no reliable D call. The germline V gene encodes CDR1 SGHAT and CDR2 FQNNGV. The germline V and J ends were trimmed by 3 bases and 1 base, with 6 bases remaining between them. The CDR3 runs 13 residues. The CDR3 protein is CASSLERNTEAFF. In DNA form, the CDR3 reads TGTGCCAGCAGCTTGGAGAGGAACACTGAAGCTTTCTTT. The entire variable domain, with the rest obtained from reference TRBV11-2 and TRBJ1-1, is as follows: EAGVAQSPRYKIIEKRQSVAFWCNPISGHATLYWYQQILGQGPKLLIQFQNNGVVDDSQLPKDRFSAERLKGVDSTLKIQPAKLEDSAVYLCASSLERNTEAFFGQGTRLTVV.

In its sample, this clone was seen a few times. The J gene is TRBJ1-5, the V gene TRBV7-8; 12 bases fit TRBD1. Unmatched junction bases numbered 7, after V lost 6 bases and J lost 1 base. The germline gives CDR1 SGHVS, CDR2 FQNEAQ. The CDR3 spans 17 residues. The DNA for the CDR3 is TGTGCCAGCAGGGGGACAGGGGGCGCGGGGAGCAATCAGCCCCAGCATTTT. Amino acid sequence: CASRGTGGAGSNQPQHF.

The chain is built from TRBV7-8 and TRBJ2-7; D is unresolved. Trimming took off 3 bases at V and 2 bases at J, with 14 bases between the two ends. Germline V CDR1 and CDR2: SGHVS, FQNEAQ. The CDR3 is 15 amino acids. The CDR3 nucleotides read TGTGCCAGCAGCTTGCCCACCTCTGGGCCCTACGAGCAGTACTTC. Its protein product is CASSLPTSGPYEQYF.

This clone was observed once. The V gene is TRBV10-3, the J gene TRBJ2-5; perhaps TRBD2 as D (7 bases). The closer fit of TRBJ2-7 to the DNA end suggests the J call may be wrong. Germline V gene data show CDR1 as ENHRY and CDR2 as SYGVKD. The CDR3 runs to 16 residues. The CDR3 DNA sequence: TGTGCCATCAGGAGGGGGGGGTCACTAGTCTCTGGCGAGCAGTACTTC. As protein: CAIRRGGSLVSGEQYF.

The chain links TRBV28 to TRBJ2-5; tentatively, D is TRBD2 (5 bases). Trimming shortened V by 5 bases and J by 2 bases, and 15 bases separated the two germline ends. From germline, CDR1 is MDHEN and CDR2 SYDVKM. This CDR3 contains 15 residues. The CDR3 bases are TGTGCCAGCAGTGAGCCCGGAGGACGACAAGAGACCCAGTACTTC. It specifies CASSEPGGRQETQYF.

The chain links TRBV27 to TRBJ2-7, with 11 nucleotides matching TRBD2. Germline V lookup: CDR1 MNHEY, CDR2 SMNVEV (reference sequence). There are 16 residues in the CDR3. After removal of 8 bases from V and 5 bases from J, the junction contained 14 bases not matched to a gene. The CDR3 coding sequence is TGTGCCAGCGCGATGACTAGCGGGGCCCCGGTCAACGAGCAGTACTTC. Amino acid sequence: CASAMTSGAPVNEQYF.

This clone turned up a few times. The chain is built from TRBV7-3 and TRBJ2-7; 8 bases match TRBD1. CDR1 SGHTA and CDR2 FQGTGA come from the germline V gene. Trimming cost V 2 bases and J 2 bases; bases outside gene matches: 2. The CDR3 runs to 14 residues. In DNA, the CDR3 is TGTGCCAGCAGCTTAGGGACAGGAGCCTACGAGCAGTACTTC. It specifies CASSLGTGAYEQYF.

This clone has a handful of counts. V usage is TRBV6-5 and J usage is TRBJ1-5; no firm D call. V lost 4 bases to trimming and J lost 7 bases, with 14 bases between them. The CDR3 has 14 residues. Germline V gene data show CDR1 as MNHEY and CDR2 as SVGAGI. CDR3 region: CASSWAGSGQPQHF. The CDR3 DNA reads as TGTGCCAGCAGTTGGGCGGGGTCGGGGCAGCCCCAGCATTTT.

The chain joins TRBV19 to TRBJ2-6; D perhaps matches TRBD2 (5 bases). In germline, CDR1 is LNHDA, CDR2 SQIVND (reference sequence). The V gene lost 10 bases and the J gene lost 1 base, with 8 bases spanning the gap. This CDR3 spans 13 amino acids. In DNA, the CDR3 is TGTGCCACTAGGGAGTCTGGGGCCAACGTCCTGACTTTC. Encoded protein: CATRESGANVLTF.

The chain is built from TRBV30 and TRBJ1-2; TRBD1 might be the D (5 bases). Germline V gene sequence: CDR1 GTSNPN, CDR2 SVGIG (reference sequence). CDR3 length: 14 amino acids. V lost 3 bases and J 2 bases, leaving 13 bases between the germline ends. The CDR3 loop reads CAWRDSAGNYGYTF. The CDR3 bases are TGTGCCTGGAGGGATAGTGCAGGGAACTATGGCTACACCTTC.

V usage is TRBV5-6 and J usage is TRBJ1-2; D unclear. The V end was cut by 3 bases, the J end by 4 bases, with 7 bases between. The CDR3 is 12 amino acids. The germline V gene encodes CDR1 SGHDT and CDR2 YYEEEE. The CDR3 sequence: CASSSMSYGYTF. The CDR3 DNA sequence: TGTGCCAGCAGCTCGATGAGCTATGGCTACACCTTC.

The genes are TRBV29-1 and TRBJ2-5; 13 bases align to TRBD2. The V segment lost 6 bases and the J segment 4 bases; nucleotides outside the gene matches: 5. There are 14 residues in the CDR3. The germline gives CDR1 SQVTM, CDR2 ANQGSEA. The CDR3 loop is CSVETSGGSETQYF. The CDR3 nucleotides read TGCAGCGTGGAGACTAGCGGGGGGTCAGAGACCCAGTACTTC.

The chain recombines TRBV19 with TRBJ2-7; TRBD1 aligns across 7 bases. The CDR3 consists of 16 residues. The V segment lost 2 bases and the J segment 5 bases; nucleotides outside the gene matches: 12. Germline-derived CDR1 and CDR2 are LNHDA and SQIVND (reference sequence). The CDR3: CASSITPDRALDEQYF. The DNA of the CDR3 is TGTGCCAGTAGTATAACCCCCGACAGGGCTTTGGACGAGCAGTACTTC.

For this clone: The identical CDR3 is also encoded by other nucleotide sequences in the sample. The V and J genes are TRBV5-1 and TRBJ2-3; D gene uncertain. CDR1 is SGHRS and CDR2 is YFSETQ in the germline V gene. The CDR3 sequence is 13 residues long. The ends were cut back, 0 bases at V and 1 base at J, with 3 bases in the middle. CDR3 protein: CASSLAGTDTQYF. The CDR3 DNA is TGCGCCAGCAGCTTGGCGGGCACAGATACGCAGTATTTT.

The sample holds one count of this clone. This rearrangement joins TRBV7-9 to TRBJ1-2, with no clear D. V was clipped by 4 bases and J by 6 bases, with 15 bases between them. This CDR3 is 14 amino acids long. The germline V gene has CDR1 SEHNR and CDR2 FQNEAQ (reference sequence). CDR3 in amino acids: CASSYHNDIDGYTF. The CDR3 DNA is TGTGCCAGCAGCTATCACAACGACATTGATGGCTACACCTTC.

This chain connects TRBV5-4 to TRBJ2-3; 7 nucleotides line up with TRBD2. V was clipped by 4 bases and J by 2 bases; unmatched bases: 7. This CDR3 comprises 15 residues. The germline CDR1 and CDR2 sequences are SGHNT and YYREEE (reference sequence). The CDR3 region is CASSRGGTTTDTQYF. CDR3 sequence (DNA): TGTGCCAGCAGCCGGGGCGGGACTACCACAGATACGCAGTATTTT. The full variable domain, with the rest looked up from reference TRBV5-4 and TRBJ2-3, is ETGVTQSPTHLIKTRGQQVTLRCSSQSGHNTVSWYQQALGQGPQFIFQYYREEENGRGNFPPRFSGLQFPNYSSELNVNALELDDSALYLCASSRGGTTTDTQYFGPGTRLTVL.

There are a few counts of this clone. Written as DNA, the CDR3 is TGTGCCAGCAGTCAAGGGGGTGAAGGACGCACTGAAGCTTTCTTT. Its translation: CASSQGGEGRTEAFF. This chain links TRBV7-9 with TRBJ1-1; TRBD1 is a possible D gene (6 bases). The CDR3 loop spans 15 amino acids. CDR1 is SEHNR, CDR2 FQNEAQ, per germline (reference sequence). Trimming removed 6 bases at V and 4 bases at J, with 18 bases between.

The genes are TRBV9 and TRBJ1-4; 8 bases match TRBD1. The CDR3 runs to 15 residues. The trim removed 0 bases at V and 8 bases at J, leaving 6 bases unmatched. CDR1 is SGDLS and CDR2 is YYNGEE in the germline V gene. For the CDR3, the DNA is TGTGCCAGCAGCGTAGGGACAGGGTCAAGGGAAAAACTGTTTTTT. Amino acid sequence: CASSVGTGSREKLFF. The full variable domain, completed using reference TRBV9 and TRBJ1-4, is DSGVTQTPKHLITATGQRVTLRCSPRSGDLSVYWYQQSLDQGLQFLIQYYNGEERAKGNILERFSAQQFPDLHSELNLSSLELGDSALYFCASSVGTGSREKLFFGSGTQLSVL.